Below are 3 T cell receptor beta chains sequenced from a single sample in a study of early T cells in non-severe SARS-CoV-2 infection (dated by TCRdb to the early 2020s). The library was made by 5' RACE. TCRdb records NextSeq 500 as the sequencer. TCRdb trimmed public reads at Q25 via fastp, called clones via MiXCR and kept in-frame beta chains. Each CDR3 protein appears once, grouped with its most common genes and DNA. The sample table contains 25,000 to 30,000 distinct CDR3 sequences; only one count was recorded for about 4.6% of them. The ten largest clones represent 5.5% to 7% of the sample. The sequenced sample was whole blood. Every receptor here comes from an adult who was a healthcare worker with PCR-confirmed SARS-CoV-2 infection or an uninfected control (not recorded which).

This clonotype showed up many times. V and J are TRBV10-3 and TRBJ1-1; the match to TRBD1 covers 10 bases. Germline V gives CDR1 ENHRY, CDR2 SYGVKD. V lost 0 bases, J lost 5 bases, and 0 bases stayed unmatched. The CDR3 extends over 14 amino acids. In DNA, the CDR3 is TGTGCCATCAGTGAGTCGGGACAGGGGACTGAAGCTTTCTTT. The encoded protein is CAISESGQGTEAFF.

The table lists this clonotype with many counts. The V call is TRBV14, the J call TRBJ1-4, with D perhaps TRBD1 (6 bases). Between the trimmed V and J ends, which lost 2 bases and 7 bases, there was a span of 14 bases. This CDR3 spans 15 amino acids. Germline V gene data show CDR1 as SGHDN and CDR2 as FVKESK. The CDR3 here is CASSQSRQATEKLFF. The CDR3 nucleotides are TGTGCCAGCAGCCAAAGTCGACAGGCTACTGAAAAACTGTTTTTT.

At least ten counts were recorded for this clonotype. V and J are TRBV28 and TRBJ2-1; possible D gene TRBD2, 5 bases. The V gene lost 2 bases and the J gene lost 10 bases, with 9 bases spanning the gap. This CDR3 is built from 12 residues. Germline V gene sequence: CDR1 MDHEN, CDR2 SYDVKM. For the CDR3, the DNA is TGTGCCAGCAGTTTAGGAGAGCGGGAGCAGTTCTTC. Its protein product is CASSLGEREQFF.